This T cell receptor (beta chain) was recorded in a study of control samples from healthy donors and cancer patients. The CDR3 is made up of 13 amino acids. V was pared by 8 bases and J by 7 bases, with 16 bases between. Germline V gene data show CDR1 as SGHRS and CDR2 as YFSETQ. Assay used: immunoSEQ multiplex PCR; TCRdb lists only in-frame clones, some missing. The sample contains some 5,500 clones, over 55% of which appear only once. The clonotype comes from a male donor with melanoma. The V call is TRBV5-1, the J call TRBJ2-1; D ambiguous. Sequenced sample: formalin-fixed, paraffin-embedded tissue. CDR3 coding DNA: TGCGCCAGTTCTGGCGCCCCCGGGAATGAGCAGTTCTTC. Its translation: CASSGAPGNEQFF.